This entry is about one T cell receptor (beta chain). Which antigen it targets is not known. Per-base qualities were not stored, and no clone one base away is much larger. This entry is derived from a study of cytomegalovirus exposure and HLA in healthy donors (dated by TCRdb to about 2017). Regarding the research as a whole: According to a later analysis, the 120 or so validation repertoires were produced on the same platform as the 666 repertoires of the first cohort. The study aimed to test whether signatures of past pathogen exposure could be identified by cataloging public T cell receptors. To predict cytomegalovirus infection status, the study brought together high-throughput TCR immunosequencing, statistical association of individual TCRs with disease status, and machine learning. Along with the approximately 700-subject first cohort, a separate validation cohort of over a hundred different subjects was used. What the authors observed across the whole study: The study listed approximately 150 TCR beta chains as associated with cytomegalovirus. While some public TCRs were present in many individuals, most TCR sequences turned up only very rarely across donors. The authors suggested that the approach could potentially be extended to other disease states and immunological phenotypes. Subsequent analysis determined that TCRs grouped into clusters in the first cohort also showed a tendency toward co-occurrence across the 120 or so validation repertoires, and 94% of cluster scores exceeded 0. The validation cohort had no HLA typing available for a later analysis, so co-occurrence within that cohort was assessed over all 120 repertoires. In both the original and validation cohorts, the classifier was reported to diagnose cytomegalovirus status with high specificity and sensitivity. In vitro tests confirmed that a few of the cytomegalovirus-associated TCR beta chains recognize cytomegalovirus antigens.

Donors formed part of the validation cohort, which comprised about 120 subjects and was distinct from the first cohort of roughly 600 subjects. Library generation was performed with the immunoSEQ multiplex PCR assay. Per the authors' processing: A statistical classification framework was built to diagnose cytomegalovirus status from the catalog of TCR beta chain sequences. This immuneACCESS table, as held by TCRdb, lists in-frame sequences with V and J called but not all clones. Of the missing ones, under half trace to an unresolved V gene in checked studies; the others have no known cause. The V and J calls and the clone size are those of that table, but D and trimming were determined from the DNA. The sample data list 100,000 to 150,000 clones, and more than 70% of these were observed just once. Clones ranked in the top ten supply roughly 1.4% of the sample. The clonotype comes from a young man in good health and CMV-seronegative. The sample comprised PBMCs.

The nucleotide sequence reads TGTGCCAGCAGGAGTACGAGCACAGATACGCAGTATTTT. Its protein is CASRSTSTDTQYF. The chain couples TRBV9 to TRBJ2-3; the D gene lacks a confident call. V loses 5 bases of germline sequence and J loses 0 bases, and the interval between the two ends is 7 bases. Based on the germline V gene, the CDR1 and CDR2 sequences are SGDLS and YYNGEE. Its CDR3 holds 13 amino acids, cysteine through phenylalanine. The sequence is cut down to CDR3 DNA, 39 bases in frame from base 1.